These 2 T cell receptor beta chains share one sample of origin, sequenced in a study of cytomegalovirus exposure and HLA in healthy donors. Primers included in the PCR were 60 Vbeta and 13 Jbeta primers. Libraries were prepared by immunoSEQ multiplex PCR; TCRdb keeps only in-frame clonotypes and omits some of them. The table records a few hundred thousand clones, about 93% of them present only once. The sequenced sample consisted of PBMCs. These receptors all stem from a girl aged 2 to 9 in good health and CMV-seronegative.

Note on this clone: This sample also contains other DNA sequences that code for the same CDR3. The genes are TRBV27 and TRBJ1-5; TRBD1 is a possible D gene (5 bases). The CDR3 sequence is 16 residues long. The germline V and J ends were trimmed by 6 bases and 2 bases, with 17 bases remaining between them. Germline CDR1 MNHEY, CDR2 SMNVEV (reference sequence). The CDR3 nucleotides read TGTGCCAGCAGGCCTGGGGAGGGACTTGGCAATCAGCCCCAGCATTTT. It specifies CASRPGEGLGNQPQHF.

The chain joins TRBV5-4 to TRBJ2-3, with 13 bases identical to TRBD2. Germline assignment: CDR1 SGHNT and CDR2 YYREEE (reference sequence). This CDR3 has 16 residues. After removal of 2 bases from V and 8 bases from J, the junction contained 8 bases not matched to a gene. The CDR3 bases are TGTGCCAGCAGCTTCCCGGAACTAGCGGGGGGGGGTACGCAGTATTTT. Translation gives CASSFPELAGGGTQYF.